The source of this TCR beta chain is a study of T-cell reconstitution after alpha-beta-depleted transplantation in children. The library targeted TCRbeta and was prepared with unique molecular identifiers. Using its own MiXCR run on the PCR reads, TCRdb lists one record per CDR3 protein. The table records some 300,000 distinct CDR3 sequences, over 7% of them present only once. This clonotype has at least ten counts. Its target is not known. Whole-study findings and limits: As was reported, about two months after transplant, alpha-beta T cells came from several hundred expanded graft clones. At the one-year point after transplant, T-cell counts and TCRbeta diversity were found to come mostly from T cells that had been newly produced.

The TCR sequence derives from a female patient aged 2-9 years who had a stem cell transplant for Fanconi anemia, so the T cells may come from the graft donor. The specimen was peripheral blood, collected 360 days after TCRalphabeta/CD19-depleted stem cell transplant.

CDR3 sequence: CASSEASGGLTIPTDTQYF. The CDR3 DNA sequence: TGTGCCAGCAGTGAAGCTAGCGGGGGCCTTACAATTCCCACAGATACGCAGTATTTT. The V and J genes are TRBV2 and TRBJ2-3, with 9 bases aligning to TRBD2. Germline CDR1 reads SNHLY; CDR2 reads FYNNEI. The junction had 12 bases not matched to a gene; V was cut back by 0 bases and J by 2 bases. The CDR3 sequence is 19 residues long. The variable domain in full, with the rest retrieved from reference TRBV2 and TRBJ2-3, is EPEVTQTPSHQVTQMGQEVILRCVPISNHLYFYWYRQILGQKVEFLVSFYNNEISEKSEIFDDQFSVERPDGSNFTLKIRSTKLEDSAMYFCASSEASGGLTIPTDTQYFGPGTRLTVL.